The 7 T cell receptor beta chains below all came from one sample that was sequenced in a study of early T cells in non-severe SARS-CoV-2 infection. Using its own MiXCR run on the 5' RACE reads, TCRdb lists one record per CDR3 protein. The table includes roughly 34,000 distinct CDR3 sequences, approximately 5% detected once. Sequenced sample: whole blood. These receptor sequences come from an adult who was a healthcare worker with PCR-confirmed SARS-CoV-2 infection or an uninfected control (not recorded which).

This clonotype was detected ten times or more. The chain couples TRBV30 to TRBJ2-7; D is perhaps TRBD1 (6 bases). The germline CDR1 and CDR2 sequences are GTSNPN and SVGIG (reference sequence). The CDR3 has 14 amino acids. V lost 2 bases and J 3 bases, leaving 14 bases between the germline ends. The CDR3 nucleotides are TGTGCCTGGAGTACAGGGAGCCCGAGCTACGAGCAGTACTTC. It encodes CAWSTGSPSYEQYF.

The rearrangement uses TRBV19 and TRBJ1-2; possibly TRBD1 for D (5 bases). CDR1 is LNHDA, CDR2 SQIVND, per germline (reference sequence). The CDR3 consists of 15 residues. V lost 4 bases, J lost 0 bases, and 12 bases lay in between. Here the CDR3 DNA reads TGTGCCAGTAGTACCACCCCGACAGCTAACTATGGCTACACCTTC. Translated, it gives CASSTTPTANYGYTF.

There are many counts of this clonotype. This chain joins TRBV2 and TRBJ1-5, with D possibly TRBD1 on 5 matching bases. Germline CDR1 SNHLY, CDR2 FYNNEI. Trimming took off 2 bases at V and 6 bases at J, with 17 bases between the two ends. The CDR3 loop spans 16 amino acids. The CDR3 region has the DNA TGTGCCAGCAGTGAATCAACCAGGGTGAATAGTCAGCCCCAGCATTTT. Translation gives CASSESTRVNSQPQHF.

This clonotype was observed at least ten times. This chain connects TRBV7-2 to TRBJ2-1, with a possible D match to TRBD2 (7 bases). The CDR3 sequence is 14 residues long. Per germline, CDR1 SGHTA and CDR2 FQGNSA. Trimming pared 5 bases from V and 16 bases from J, leaving 24 bases between. CDR3 protein: CASSQTPWGGGLFF. The DNA for the CDR3 is TGTGCCAGCAGCCAAACCCCTTGGGGGGGGGGCCTTTTCTTC.

This clonotype was recorded at least ten times. The chain links TRBV27 to TRBJ2-7, with TRBD1 matching 8 bases. The CDR3 has 16 residues. J gave up 6 bases and V 5 bases, and 15 bases lay outside the gene matches. Germline V CDR1 and CDR2: MNHEY, SMNVEV (reference sequence). DNA for the CDR3: TGTGCCAGCAGTCTTGACGGACAGGGCGAATGGGGCGAGCAGTACTTC. The encoded protein is CASSLDGQGEWGEQYF.

As to this clonotype: A much larger clone is a single base away; this may be a read error. J is TRBJ2-7 and V is TRBV5-4; no clear D gene. CDR1 is SGHNT, CDR2 YYREEE, per germline (reference sequence). This CDR3 spans 15 amino acids. V lost 3 bases to trimming and J lost 3 bases, with 16 bases between them. The CDR3 is CASSSKTGGFYEQYF. DNA of the CDR3: TGTGCCAGCAGCTCAAAGACTGGTGGCTTCTACGAGCAGTACTTC.

This clonotype was counted many times. This chain connects TRBV9 to TRBJ2-3; TRBD2 agrees at 10 bases. CDR1 is SGDLS and CDR2 is YYNGEE in the germline V gene. The V gene end was trimmed by 0 bases and the J gene end by 3 bases; junction bases not matched to a gene: 4. This CDR3 has 16 amino acids. CDR3 DNA: TGTGCCAGCAGCGTAGCTTCGGGACTAGCGACAGATACGCAGTATTTT. This translates into CASSVASGLATDTQYF.